The clone carrying this T cell receptor (beta chain) is a singleton in its sample. No antigen is known for it. This sample is drawn from a study of beta chain features in type 1 diabetes. Study overall: The study found patients and healthy donors alike in age, gender and cell yields. Study-level points and caveats: Shorter TCRB CDR3s, moderately but significantly so, marked every one of the four CD4+ subsets in Type 1 diabetes patients. It was possible that PCR favored shorter templates, equally so in patients and controls.

Expressed TCRB transcripts were sequenced because the isolated RNA had all been reverse transcribed beforehand. Some clones are missing from TCRdb's copy, which holds only in-frame ones; the method was immunoSEQ multiplex PCR. The repertoire holds 150,000 to 200,000 clones, with around 63% as singletons. Germline assignment: CDR1 SGHRS and CDR2 YFSETQ. CDR3 length equals 15 residues. Deletions cut 0 bases from V and 0 bases from J, with 9 bases between. The chain joins TRBV5-1 to TRBJ1-2; D is unclear. The specimen was naive CD4+ T cells from blood. The receptor was isolated from a man under 40 with type 1 diabetes. The CDR3 sequence: CASSLGRRSNYGYTF. The CDR3 nucleotides are TGCGCCAGCAGCTTGGGGCGGAGATCTAACTATGGCTACACCTTC.